The 13 T cell receptor beta chains below were found in one sample sequenced in a study of cytomegalovirus exposure and HLA in healthy donors (dated by TCRdb to 2015 to 2018). The protocol used for the library was the immunoSEQ multiplex PCR assay. A mixture of 60 forward primers for TCR Vbeta segments and 13 reverse primers for TCR Jbeta segments was used in the multiplex PCR. As stored in TCRdb, this immuneACCESS dataset retains in-frame rearrangements with V and J assigned. A fraction of the clones does not appear; measured against another copy, unresolved V genes explain less than half of the discrepancy, and the remainder lacks a known reason. This sample comprises 150,000 to 200,000 clones, 77% of them detected only once. The ten top clones hold about 1.5% of the sample. Sample: PBMCs. The receptors were gathered from a woman aged 30 to 39 in good health and CMV-seronegative.

J is TRBJ2-7 and V is TRBV7-2; TRBD2 matches at 7 bases. The CDR3 length is 16 residues. The junction had 9 bases not matched to a gene; V was cut back by 2 bases and J by 2 bases. The germline CDR1 and CDR2 sequences are SGHTA and FQGNSA. CDR3 protein: CASSLFGAGVPYEQYF. CDR3 nucleotides: TGTGCCAGCAGCTTATTCGGGGCGGGGGTTCCCTACGAGCAGTACTTC.

The rearrangement links TRBV7-8 to TRBJ2-2, with TRBD1 identical over 7 bases. Germline CDR1 SGHVS, CDR2 FQNEAQ. This CDR3 spans 15 amino acids. V shed 10 bases and J 0 bases; nucleotides not matched to a gene: 8. The CDR3 spells CATAGQETNTGELFF. In DNA form, the CDR3 reads TGTGCCACAGCCGGACAGGAAACGAACACCGGGGAGCTGTTTTTT.

The chain employs TRBV6-1 and TRBJ1-2; D is uncertain. From germline, CDR1 is MNHNS and CDR2 SASEGT. Trimming took off 6 bases at V and 2 bases at J, with 13 bases between the two ends. The CDR3 is made up of 14 amino acids. CDR3 loop: CASSPGPLNYGYTF. The CDR3, as DNA: TGTGCCAGCAGCCCTGGCCCCCTCAACTATGGCTACACCTTC.

The J gene is TRBJ2-3, the V gene TRBV5-1; TRBD1 matches 8 bases. The CDR3 consists of 13 residues. Germline loops: CDR1 SGHRS, CDR2 YFSETQ. After removal of 3 bases from V and 6 bases from J, the junction contained 3 bases not matched to a gene. This CDR3 is CASSSDRGDTQYF. The CDR3 coding sequence is TGCGCCAGCAGCTCTGACAGGGGTGATACGCAGTATTTT.

The chain couples TRBV19 to TRBJ1-5; TRBD1 matches 7 bases. From germline, CDR1 is LNHDA and CDR2 SQIVND (reference sequence). Germline trimming cut 4 bases from V and 2 bases from J; bases unmatched to any gene: 8. This CDR3 comprises 16 residues. The CDR3 reads CASSTRRQGGNQPQHF. The CDR3, as DNA: TGTGCCAGTAGTACCCGTAGACAGGGAGGCAATCAGCCCCAGCATTTT. Based on the CDR3 plus reference TRBV19 and TRBJ1-5, the full variable domain is DGGITQSPKYLFRKEGQNVTLSCEQNLNHDAMYWYRQDPGQGLRLIYYSQIVNDFQKGDIAEGYSVSREKKESFPLTVTSAQKNPTAFYLCASSTRRQGGNQPQHFGDGTRLSIL.

The chain is built from TRBV19 and TRBJ2-7; 10 bases line up with TRBD1. Per germline, CDR1 LNHDA and CDR2 SQIVND (reference sequence). With 4 bases clipped from V and 5 bases from J, the junction kept 11 bases outside the gene matches. The CDR3 is 16 amino acids. The CDR3 DNA follows: TGTGCCAGTAGTACTCGGAAGGGACAGGGGTTAGACGAGCAGTACTTC. Translation: CASSTRKGQGLDEQYF.

The chain employs TRBV7-6 and TRBJ1-5; D gene ambiguous. The ends were cut back, 1 base at V and 9 bases at J, with 16 bases in the middle. The germline V gene encodes CDR1 SGHVS and CDR2 FNYEAQ. CDR3 length: 15 residues. The CDR3 DNA sequence: TGTGCCAGCAGCTTAGTTTCGGGAGATGGACGGCCCCAGCATTTT. Encoded protein: CASSLVSGDGRPQHF.

The chain couples TRBV6-6 to TRBJ1-2; D is ambiguous. The germline V and J ends were trimmed by 4 bases and 0 bases, with 15 bases remaining between them. CDR3 length: 16 amino acids. Germline V gene data show CDR1 as MNHNY and CDR2 as SVGAGI (reference sequence). CDR3 coding DNA: TGTGCCAGCAGTTTAAGGGCGGGAAGAACTAACTATGGCTACACCTTC. Protein: CASSLRAGRTNYGYTF.

This sequence joins TRBV5-1 and TRBJ2-2; D may be TRBD1 (5 bases). CDR1 and CDR2 (germline): SGHRS, YFSETQ. V gave up 4 bases and J gave up 0 bases, with 13 bases separating them. The length of the CDR3 is 16 residues. CDR3 sequence: CASSESLRANTGELFF. CDR3 sequence (DNA): TGCGCCAGCAGCGAGTCACTCAGGGCGAACACCGGGGAGCTGTTTTTT.

This clone occurred a few times. The gene calls are TRBV5-1 and TRBJ2-5; 8 bases map to TRBD2. Germline values: CDR1 SGHRS, CDR2 YFSETQ. After removal of 0 bases from V and 4 bases from J, the junction contained 8 bases not matched to a gene. The CDR3 runs to 16 residues. For the CDR3, the DNA is TGCGCCAGCAGCTTGGCCGGGGGGGCGGTGGTAGAGACCCAGTACTTC. It codes for CASSLAGGAVVETQYF.

The chain recombines TRBV7-8 with TRBJ2-7, with TRBD2 identical over 9 bases. The CDR3 consists of 16 residues. J lost 0 bases, V lost 1 base, and 4 bases had no gene match. The germline gives CDR1 SGHVS, CDR2 FQNEAQ. The CDR3 spells CASSLGASGVSYEQYF. The CDR3 DNA is TGTGCCAGCAGCTTAGGGGCTAGCGGGGTCTCCTACGAGCAGTACTTC.

The chain links TRBV27 to TRBJ2-7; TRBD2 agrees at 11 bases. CDR1 is MNHEY, CDR2 SMNVEV, per germline (reference sequence). The V segment lost 5 bases and the J segment 3 bases; nucleotides outside the gene matches: 6. CDR3 length: 15 residues. This CDR3 is CASSILAGDNYEQYF. CDR3 DNA sequence: TGTGCCAGCAGTATACTAGCGGGAGATAACTACGAGCAGTACTTC.

This clone occurred once. This chain links TRBV30 with TRBJ1-2, with 8 bases identical to TRBD1. The germline V gene encodes CDR1 GTSNPN and CDR2 SVGIG (reference sequence). CDR3 length equals 14 residues. Unmatched junction bases numbered 13, after V lost 8 bases and J lost 5 bases. CDR3 region: CAQNRGILGYGYTF. CDR3 nucleotides: TGTGCCCAGAACAGGGGGATCTTAGGATATGGCTACACCTTC.